A single TCR beta chain is shown here with its context. As yet, its antigen is unknown. This entry belongs to a study of T cell repertoires in cytomegalovirus infection. Study-level results: People with CMV and the relevant HLA were identified by cumulative public TCR beta family frequency.

TCRdb analysed the reads with MiXCR anew, one entry per CDR3 protein. The sample includes roughly 350,000 distinct CDR3 sequences, about 35% of them seen just once. The length of the CDR3 is 15 residues. Germline V gene data show CDR1 as MDHEN and CDR2 as SYDVKM. Trimming took 2 bases from V and 2 from J; bases not matched to a gene: 2. The sequences come from cultured PBMCs, collected from culture after CMV antigen stimulation. This chain connects TRBV28 to TRBJ2-3; 9 positions agree with TRBD1. This TCR was sampled from a human donor in good health (CMV status not recorded). Some clones in this sample may be carry-over from other donors' samples. The CDR3 nucleotides are TGTGCCAGCAGTTTACGACAGGGGGTCACAGATACGCAGTATTTT. This gives the protein CASSLRQGVTDTQYF.